This T cell receptor (beta chain) was retrieved from a study of human T cells and chemical hapten exposure. Time point described: patch test 1, 2 weeks after DPC sensitization. Treatment described: therapeutic diphenylcyclopropenone sensitization with weekly scalp DPC. TCRdb used MiXCR to reprocess the RACE reads, holding one entry per CDR3 protein. Here the sample spans about 82,000 distinct CDR3 sequences, about 10% being singletons. This clonotype showed up just a few times. The clonotype originates from a woman aged 50 to 60 with alopecia areata. Some clones in this sample may be carry-over from other donors' samples. The sequenced sample was whole blood, obtained in connection with sensitization to the hapten diphenylcyclopropenone (DPC).

CDR3 region: CASSLAASMNTEAFF. The CDR3 region has the DNA TGTGCCAGCAGCTTAGCAGCCAGCATGAACACTGAAGCTTTCTTT. The gene calls are TRBV11-2 and TRBJ1-1, with D unresolved. This CDR3 contains 15 residues. In germline, CDR1 is SGHAT, CDR2 FQNNGV. Trimming left V 1 base short and J 0 bases short, with 9 bases between.